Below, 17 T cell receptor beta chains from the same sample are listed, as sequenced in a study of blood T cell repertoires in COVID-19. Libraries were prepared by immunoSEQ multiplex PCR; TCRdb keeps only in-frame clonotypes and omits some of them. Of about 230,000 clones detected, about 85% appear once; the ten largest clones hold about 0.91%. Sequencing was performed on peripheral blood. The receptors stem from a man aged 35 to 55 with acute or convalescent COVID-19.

In nucleotides, the CDR3 is TGTGCCAGCAGTGAAGACGGTTCCTATGGCTACACCTTC. This sequence encodes CASSEDGSYGYTF. The gene calls are TRBV2 and TRBJ1-2; D uncertain. CDR1 SNHLY and CDR2 FYNNEI come from the germline V gene. The CDR3 sequence is 13 residues long. The ends were cut back, 1 base at V and 4 bases at J, with 7 bases in the middle.

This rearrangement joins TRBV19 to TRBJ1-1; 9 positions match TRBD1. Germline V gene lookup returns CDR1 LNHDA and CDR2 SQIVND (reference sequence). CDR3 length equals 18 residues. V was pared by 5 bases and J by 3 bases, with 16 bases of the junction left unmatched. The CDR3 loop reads CASSPGPGTGYIDTEAFF. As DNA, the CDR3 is TGTGCCAGTAGTCCCGGACCCGGGACAGGGTACATCGACACTGAAGCTTTCTTT.

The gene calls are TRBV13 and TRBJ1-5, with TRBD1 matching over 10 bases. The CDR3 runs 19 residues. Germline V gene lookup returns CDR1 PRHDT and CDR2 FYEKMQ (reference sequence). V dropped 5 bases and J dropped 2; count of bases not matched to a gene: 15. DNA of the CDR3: TGTGCCAGCAGCCTACGACAGGGGGCGCGAGGGTCGGGCAATCAGCCCCAGCATTTT. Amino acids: CASSLRQGARGSGNQPQHF.

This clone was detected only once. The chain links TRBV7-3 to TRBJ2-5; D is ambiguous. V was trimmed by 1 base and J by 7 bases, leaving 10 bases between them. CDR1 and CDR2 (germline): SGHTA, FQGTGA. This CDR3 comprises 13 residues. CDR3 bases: TGTGCCAGCAGCTTAAGCAGTGGCGGGACCCAGTACTTC. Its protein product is CASSLSSGGTQYF.

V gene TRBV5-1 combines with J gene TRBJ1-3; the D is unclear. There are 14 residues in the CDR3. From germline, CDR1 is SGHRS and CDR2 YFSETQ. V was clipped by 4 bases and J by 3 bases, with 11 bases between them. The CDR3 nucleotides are TGCGCCAGCAGCGAGGGTTTAGGTGGAAACACCATATATTTT. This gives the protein CASSEGLGGNTIYF.

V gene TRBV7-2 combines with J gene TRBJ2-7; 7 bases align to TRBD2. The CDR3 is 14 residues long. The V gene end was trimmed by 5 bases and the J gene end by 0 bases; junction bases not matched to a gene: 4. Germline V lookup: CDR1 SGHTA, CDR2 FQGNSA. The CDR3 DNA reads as TGTGCCAGCAGCCCCGCGGGGGACTCCTACGAGCAGTACTTC. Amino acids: CASSPAGDSYEQYF. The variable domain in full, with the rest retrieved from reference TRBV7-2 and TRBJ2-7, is GAGVSQSPSNKVTEKGKDVELRCDPISGHTALYWYRQSLGQGLEFLIYFQGNSAPDKSGLPSDRFSAERTGGSVSTLTIQRTQQEDSAVYLCASSPAGDSYEQYFGPGTRLTVT.

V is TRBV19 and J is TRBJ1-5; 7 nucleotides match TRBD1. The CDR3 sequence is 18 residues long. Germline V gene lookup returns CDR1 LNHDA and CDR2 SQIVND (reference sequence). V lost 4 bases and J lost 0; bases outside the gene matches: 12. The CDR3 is CASSTERTGVYSNQPQHF. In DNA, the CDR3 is TGTGCCAGTAGTACCGAACGGACAGGCGTTTATAGCAATCAGCCCCAGCATTTT.

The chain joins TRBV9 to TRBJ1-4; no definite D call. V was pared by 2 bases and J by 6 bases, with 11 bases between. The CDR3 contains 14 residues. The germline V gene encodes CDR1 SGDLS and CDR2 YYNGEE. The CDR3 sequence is CASSVGRGYEKLFF. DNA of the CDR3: TGTGCCAGCAGCGTGGGCCGTGGCTATGAAAAACTGTTTTTT.

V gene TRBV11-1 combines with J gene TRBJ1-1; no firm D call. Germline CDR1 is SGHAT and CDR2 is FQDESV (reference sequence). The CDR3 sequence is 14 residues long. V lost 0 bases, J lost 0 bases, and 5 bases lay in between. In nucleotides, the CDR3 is TGTGCCAGCAGCTTAGCTTTCTTGAACACTGAAGCTTTCTTT. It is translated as CASSLAFLNTEAFF.

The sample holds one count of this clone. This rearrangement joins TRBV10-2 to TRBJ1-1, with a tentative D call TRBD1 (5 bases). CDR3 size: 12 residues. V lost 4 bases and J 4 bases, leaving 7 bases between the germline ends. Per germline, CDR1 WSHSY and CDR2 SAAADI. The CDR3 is CASSARATEAFF. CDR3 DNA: TGCGCCAGCAGTGCCAGGGCCACTGAAGCTTTCTTT.

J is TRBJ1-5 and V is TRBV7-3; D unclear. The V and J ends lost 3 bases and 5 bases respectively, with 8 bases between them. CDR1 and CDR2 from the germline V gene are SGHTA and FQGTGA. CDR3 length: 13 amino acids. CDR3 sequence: CASSFAGDQPQHF. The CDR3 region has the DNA TGTGCCAGCAGCTTCGCGGGAGATCAGCCCCAGCATTTT.

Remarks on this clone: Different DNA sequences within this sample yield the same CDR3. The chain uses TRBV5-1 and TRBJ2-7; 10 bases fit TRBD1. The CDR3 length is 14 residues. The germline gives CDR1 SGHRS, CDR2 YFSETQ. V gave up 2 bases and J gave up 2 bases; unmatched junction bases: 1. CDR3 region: CASSLGQGAYEQYF. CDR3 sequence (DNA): TGCGCCAGCAGCTTAGGACAGGGGGCCTACGAGCAGTACTTC.

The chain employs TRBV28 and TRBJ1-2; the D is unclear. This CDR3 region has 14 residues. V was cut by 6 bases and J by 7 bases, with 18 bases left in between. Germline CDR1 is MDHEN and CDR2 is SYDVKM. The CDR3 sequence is CASSLPGREGGYTF. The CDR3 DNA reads TGTGCCAGCAGCCTTCCGGGGAGGGAAGGTGGCTACACCTTC.

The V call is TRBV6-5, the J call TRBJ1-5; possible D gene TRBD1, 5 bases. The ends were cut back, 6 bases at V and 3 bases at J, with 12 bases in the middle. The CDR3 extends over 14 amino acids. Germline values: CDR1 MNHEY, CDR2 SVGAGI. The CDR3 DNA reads TGTGCCAGCAGGGCGGGACCGACCAATCAGCCCCAGCATTTT. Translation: CASRAGPTNQPQHF.

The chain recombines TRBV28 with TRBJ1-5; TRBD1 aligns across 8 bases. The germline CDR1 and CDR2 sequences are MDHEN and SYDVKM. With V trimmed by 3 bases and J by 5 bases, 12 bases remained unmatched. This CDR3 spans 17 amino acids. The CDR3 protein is CASSLWTGFAGHQPQHF. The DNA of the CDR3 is TGTGCCAGCAGTTTGTGGACAGGGTTTGCGGGTCATCAGCCCCAGCATTTT.

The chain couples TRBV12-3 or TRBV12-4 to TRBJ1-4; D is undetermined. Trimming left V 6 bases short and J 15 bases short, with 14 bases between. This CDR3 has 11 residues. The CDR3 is CASRKSTVVFF. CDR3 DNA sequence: TGTGCCAGCAGAAAATCTACGGTGGTGTTTTTT.

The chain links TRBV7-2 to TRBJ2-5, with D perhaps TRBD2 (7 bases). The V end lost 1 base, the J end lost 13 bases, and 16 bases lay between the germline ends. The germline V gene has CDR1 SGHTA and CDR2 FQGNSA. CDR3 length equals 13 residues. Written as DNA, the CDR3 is TGTGCCAGCAGCTTAGTGGCGGGGGCGAAGGCGTACTTC. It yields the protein CASSLVAGAKAYF.